Listed here are 5 T cell receptor beta chains from one sample, sequenced in a study of cytomegalovirus exposure and HLA in healthy donors (dated by TCRdb to the late 2010s). Receptor libraries were prepared by the immunoSEQ multiplex PCR assay. For the multiplex PCR, a mixture combining 60 forward primers for TCR Vbeta segments and 13 reverse primers for TCR Jbeta segments was used. This immuneACCESS table, as held by TCRdb, lists in-frame sequences with V and J called but not all clones. Of the missing ones, under half trace to an unresolved V gene in checked studies; the others have no known cause. The sample yields 150,000 to 200,000 clones; 78% were counted once. The ten largest clones capture about 3.4% of the sample. Sequenced: PBMCs. The receptors here all came from a woman between 45 and 65 years old in good health and CMV-seropositive.

In this sample, this clone turned up once. The rearrangement joins TRBV28 to TRBJ1-3; D might be TRBD1 (6 bases). Germline CDR1 reads MDHEN; CDR2 reads SYDVKM. Trimming took off 11 bases at V and 4 bases at J, with 18 bases between the two ends. The CDR3 covers 14 residues. As DNA, the CDR3 is TGTGCCTCCTGGGGGCCGGGTACAGGAAACACCATATATTTT. It yields the protein CASWGPGTGNTIYF.

This clone was seen just once. The chain carries TRBV5-4 and TRBJ2-7; a weak D match, TRBD2 (6 bases). Trimming stripped 4 bases from V and 3 bases from J, with 17 bases between. The CDR3 contains 15 residues. The germline gives CDR1 SGHNT, CDR2 YYREEE (reference sequence). This CDR3 reads CASSRDGGMGYEQYF. The CDR3 nucleotides are TGTGCCAGCAGCCGGGATGGGGGGATGGGCTACGAGCAGTACTTC.

V usage is TRBV6-4 and J usage is TRBJ1-5; D not resolved. Trimming took 8 bases from V and 9 from J, leaving 14 bases between them. The CDR3 length is 12 residues. Germline V gene data show CDR1 as MRHNA and CDR2 as SNTAGT. The CDR3 DNA follows: TGTGCCAGCCCGCGTCTAATTGGGCCCCAGCATTTT. Translating it yields CASPRLIGPQHF.

The chain joins TRBV27 to TRBJ2-3; D gene ambiguous. V was trimmed by 5 bases and J by 4 bases, leaving 10 bases between them. CDR1 and CDR2 from the germline V gene are MNHEY and SMNVEV (reference sequence). This CDR3 has 13 residues. The CDR3, as DNA: TGTGCCAGCAGTCCCCGCCGCGCAGATACGCAGTATTTT. It is translated as CASSPRRADTQYF.

A few counts support this clone. The V gene is TRBV2, the J gene TRBJ1-3; D is uncertain. Looked up from germline, CDR1 is SNHLY and CDR2 is FYNNEI. This CDR3 comprises 14 residues. V was clipped by 2 bases and J by 2 bases, with 7 bases between them. In DNA form, the CDR3 reads TGTGCCAGCAGTGAAAACTTGCCTGGAAACACCATATATTTT. Encoded protein: CASSENLPGNTIYF. Full variable domain (remainder filled in from reference TRBV2 and TRBJ1-3): EPEVTQTPSHQVTQMGQEVILRCVPISNHLYFYWYRQILGQKVEFLVSFYNNEISEKSEIFDDQFSVERPDGSNFTLKIRSTKLEDSAMYFCASSENLPGNTIYFGEGSWLTVV.